A selection of T cell receptor beta chains follows, all from one sample in a study of cytomegalovirus exposure and HLA in healthy donors. The assay was immunoSEQ multiplex PCR, and TCRdb's table has in-frame clones only and misses some. The table lists roughly 120,000 clones, 70% to 90% of them singletons. The sample taken for sequencing was PBMCs. The receptor source for this set is a man aged 18 to 29 in good health and CMV-seronegative. The CDR3 runs from the conserved cysteine through the conserved F or W.

v_gene | len | CDR3aa
TRBV2 | 13 | CASKQNGNQPQHF
TRBV28 | 13 | CASSSLSTYEQYF
TRBV6-6 | 16 | CASSYMGPRSYNEQFF
TRBV11-2 | 13 | CASSRPGRNEQFF
TRBV13 | 16 | CASSWGGTANTGELFF
TRBV18 | 15 | CASSPRGVGFQPQHF
TRBV28 | 11 | CASSKQETQYF
TRBV6-6 | 14 | CASSPRDRAYEQYF
TRBV11-2 | 14 | CASSLPRQNTEAFF
TRBV27 | 16 | CASSSPPDTYYNGQFF
TRBV5-1 | 18 | CASSLEDPGTRSSGELFF
TRBV6-1 | 14 | CASRTGISTDTQYF
TRBV6-1 | 15 | CAIMSDRELTYEQYF
TRBV5-1 | 13 | CASTSPSYNEQFF
TRBV2 | 14 | CASRKGQGARGYTF
TRBV12-5 | 8 | CASGSEHF
TRBV13 | 11 | CASSLGHEQYF
TRBV28 | 14 | CASSAGGGIEKLFF
TRBV13 | 15 | CASSLGYRGSYEQYF
TRBV19 | 12 | CASSRGLNEQFF
TRBV2 | 15 | CASSGRWRGFNEQFF
TRBV2 | 15 | CASSRTSGSSYEQYF
TRBV19 | 15 | CASSYAELPNYGYTF
TRBV6-1 | 13 | CASSDLKGGEQYF
TRBV5-1 | 16 | CASSRLAGVGGDTQYF
TRBV27 | 14 | CASSFGANSYEQYF
TRBV6-5 | 15 | CASSGEVENYNEQFF
TRBV7-9 | 13 | CASSLGQTNEQFF
TRBV5-6 | 17 | CASSLWDFTSSYNEQFF
TRBV18 | 12 | CASSPRAGEQYF
TRBV19 | 13 | CASTQTAAQGYTF
TRBV30 | 11 | CAWSRGTGRFF
TRBV9 | 13 | CASSVAIVSEQFF
TRBV5-1 | 16 | CASSLESFSRSETQYF
TRBV7-2 | 18 | CASSERASSGTANYGYTF
TRBV30 | 13 | CAWRRGGGETQYF
TRBV28 | 14 | CASSLGGTGNTIYF
TRBV5-1 | 14 | CASSLVGGQETQYF
TRBV27 | 15 | CASSLSLRGAYEQYF
TRBV25-1 | 14 | CASKGLAESGEQYF
TRBV6-5 | 14 | CASSLQQGGEKLFF
TRBV2 | 13 | CASNPRGGTEAFF
TRBV5-6 | 16 | CASSPTEREYGGELFF
TRBV15 | 16 | CATSRDHTGMNTEAFF
TRBV7-9 | 14 | CASSSRTVYSPLHF
TRBV7-2 | 13 | CASSSGGRGGYTF
TRBV7-9 | 17 | CASSPNVGGKSSYEQYF
TRBV5-1 | 16 | CASRQASNTNTGELFF
TRBV6-1 | 15 | CASSERRQGASEQYF
TRBV5-1 | 14 | CASSFGQGDDEQYF
TRBV9 | 15 | CASSVTVIGNQPQHF
TRBV11-2 | 15 | CASSLRGSGANVLTF
TRBV9 | 15 | CASSEGTGSSYEQYF
TRBV4-1 | 16 | CASSPTGHPRFGELFF
TRBV25-1 | 13 | CASQTTGGTEAFF